This T cell receptor beta chain was obtained from a study of shared clonotypes between healthy human individuals. Notes on the study in general: Sequencing depth was expected to affect clonotype sharing among donors. Unshared clonotypes carried lower generation probabilities than those common to all four donors.

This table comes from immunoSEQ multiplex PCR, and its TCRdb copy is limited to in-frame clones, with some not included. Of some 1.5 million clones listed, around 98% are singletons. In the case of this clone: Its antigen is undetermined. This same CDR3 is encoded by further DNA sequences in the sample.

Germline CDR1 and CDR2: KGHSH and LQKENI. The CDR3 is 11 amino acids. Trimming left V 3 bases short and J 5 bases short, with 4 bases between. The receptor's source is a man aged 25-45 years in good health. The sequenced material came from naive CD4+ T cells sorted from blood. Specified subset: CD45RA+ positively selected. The genes are TRBV18 and TRBJ2-5; D unresolved. The CDR3: CASSPRETQYF. CDR3 sequence (DNA): TGTGCCAGCTCACCGCGGGAGACCCAGTACTTC.